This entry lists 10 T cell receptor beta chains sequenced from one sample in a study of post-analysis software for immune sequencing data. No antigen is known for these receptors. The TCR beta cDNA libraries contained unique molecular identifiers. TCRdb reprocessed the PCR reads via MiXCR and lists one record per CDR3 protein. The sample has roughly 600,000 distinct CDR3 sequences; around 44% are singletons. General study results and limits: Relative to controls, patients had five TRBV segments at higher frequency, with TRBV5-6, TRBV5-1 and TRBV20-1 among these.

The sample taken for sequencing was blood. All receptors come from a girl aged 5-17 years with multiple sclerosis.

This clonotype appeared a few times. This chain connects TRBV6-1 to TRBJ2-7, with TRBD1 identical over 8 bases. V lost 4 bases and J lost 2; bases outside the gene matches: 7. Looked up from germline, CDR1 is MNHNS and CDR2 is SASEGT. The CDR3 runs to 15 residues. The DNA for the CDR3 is TGTGCCAGCAGTGCTACCGGGACAGGAGCCTACGAGCAGTACTTC. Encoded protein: CASSATGTGAYEQYF.

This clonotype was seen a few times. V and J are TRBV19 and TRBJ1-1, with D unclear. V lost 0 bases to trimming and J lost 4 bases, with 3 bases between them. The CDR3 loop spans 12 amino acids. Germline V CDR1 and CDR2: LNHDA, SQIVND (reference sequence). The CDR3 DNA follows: TGTGCCAGTAGTATAGAGGGCACTGAAGCTTTCTTT. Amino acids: CASSIEGTEAFF.

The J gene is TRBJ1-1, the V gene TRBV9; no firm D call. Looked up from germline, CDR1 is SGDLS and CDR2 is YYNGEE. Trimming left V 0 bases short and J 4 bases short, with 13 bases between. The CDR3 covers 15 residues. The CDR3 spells CASSVAKKERTEAFF. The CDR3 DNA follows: TGTGCCAGCAGCGTAGCTAAGAAAGAGCGCACTGAAGCTTTCTTT.

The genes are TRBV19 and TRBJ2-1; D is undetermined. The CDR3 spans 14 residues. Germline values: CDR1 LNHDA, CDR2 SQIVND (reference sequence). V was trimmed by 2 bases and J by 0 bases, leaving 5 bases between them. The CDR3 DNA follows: TGTGCCAGTAGTATACCTAGCTCCTACAATGAGCAGTTCTTC. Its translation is CASSIPSSYNEQFF.

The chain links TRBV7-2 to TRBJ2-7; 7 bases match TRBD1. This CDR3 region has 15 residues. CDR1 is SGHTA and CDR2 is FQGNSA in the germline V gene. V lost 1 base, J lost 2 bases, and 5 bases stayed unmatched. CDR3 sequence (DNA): TGTGCCAGCAGCTTAGACAGGGGAAGCACCTACGAGCAGTACTTC. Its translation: CASSLDRGSTYEQYF.

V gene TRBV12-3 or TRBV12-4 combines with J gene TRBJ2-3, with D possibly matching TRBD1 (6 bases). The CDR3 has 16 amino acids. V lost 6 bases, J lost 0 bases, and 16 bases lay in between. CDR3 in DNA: TGTGCCAGCAGCCCCCGGACAGTTTCTAGCACAGATACGCAGTATTTT. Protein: CASSPRTVSSTDTQYF.

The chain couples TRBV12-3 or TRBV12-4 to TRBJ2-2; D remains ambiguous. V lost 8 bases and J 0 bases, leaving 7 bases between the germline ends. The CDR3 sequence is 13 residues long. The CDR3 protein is CASLGPNTGELFF. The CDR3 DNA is TGTGCCAGCCTTGGGCCGAACACCGGGGAGCTGTTTTTT.

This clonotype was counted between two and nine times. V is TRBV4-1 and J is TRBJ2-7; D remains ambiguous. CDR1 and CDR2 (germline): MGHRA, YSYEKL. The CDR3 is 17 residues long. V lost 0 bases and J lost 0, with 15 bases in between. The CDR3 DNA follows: TGCGCCAGCAGCCAAGATTTGCGGCGGAGCCCCTCCTACGAGCAGTACTTC. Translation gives CASSQDLRRSPSYEQYF.

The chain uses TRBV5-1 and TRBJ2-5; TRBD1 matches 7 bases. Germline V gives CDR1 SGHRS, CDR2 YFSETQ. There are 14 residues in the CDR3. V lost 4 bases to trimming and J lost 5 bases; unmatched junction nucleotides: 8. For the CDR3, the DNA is TGCGCCAGCAGCAGTATAGGGGGCCGGGAGACCCAGTACTTC. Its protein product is CASSSIGGRETQYF.

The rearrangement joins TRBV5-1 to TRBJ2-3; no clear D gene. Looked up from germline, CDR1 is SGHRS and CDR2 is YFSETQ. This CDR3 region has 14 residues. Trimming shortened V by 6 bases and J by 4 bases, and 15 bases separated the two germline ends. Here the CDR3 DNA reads TGCGCCAGCACCCCTGTTGTTACGGCAGATACGCAGTATTTT. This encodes CASTPVVTADTQYF. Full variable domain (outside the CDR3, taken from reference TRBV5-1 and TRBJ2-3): KAGVTQTPRYLIKTRGQQVTLSCSPISGHRSVSWYQQTPGQGLQFLFEYFSETQRNKGNFPGRFSGRQFSNSRSEMNVSTLELGDSALYLCASTPVVTADTQYFGPGTRLTVL.